The rows below give T cell receptor beta chains drawn from one sample of a study of cytomegalovirus exposure and HLA in healthy donors. Some clones are missing from TCRdb's copy, which holds only in-frame ones; the method was immunoSEQ multiplex PCR. The repertoire includes roughly 78,000 clones, about 60% of them detected once, and around 5% sits in the top ten. The sample taken for sequencing was PBMCs. These TCRs come from a man aged 25 to 40 in good health and CMV-seropositive. CDR3s leave out the opening cysteine and the closing phenylalanine or tryptophan.

j_call cdr3_length v_call cdr3_aa
TRBJ2-3 10 TRBV11-3 ASSATTDTQY
TRBJ2-7 14 TRBV7-9 ASSLATGTGSYEQY
TRBJ2-2 15 TRBV11-2 ASSLGGQMKNTGELF
TRBJ2-2 17 TRBV5-1 ASHGGTSGGAVNTGELF
TRBJ1-1 12 TRBV13 ASSPDRTGAEAF
TRBJ2-1 12 TRBV7-2 ASSSGTRYNEQF
TRBJ2-7 13 TRBV28 ASSRGGQSSYEQY
TRBJ2-1 10 TRBV10-3 AIPLGGNEQF
TRBJ1-5 10 TRBV27 ASRQGSQPQH
TRBJ2-7 16 TRBV9 ASSVDGDSRTLQYEQY
TRBJ2-7 8 TRBV20-1 SASEDEQY
TRBJ1-2 12 TRBV13 ASSPPGANYGYT
TRBJ1-4 15 TRBV7-6 ASSLDGVRTGHEKLF
TRBJ1-5 13 TRBV5-1 ASSLGQNSNQPQH
TRBJ2-7 14 TRBV5-1 ASSLGSGGRVVEQY
TRBJ1-1 17 TRBV28 ASTFPPGQGASGNTEAF
TRBJ1-2 11 TRBV28 ASRSGQTHGYT
TRBJ1-5 13 TRBV4-1 ASSRLTGGNQPQH
TRBJ2-6 13 TRBV7-3 ASSDWLSGANVLT
TRBJ1-1 12 TRBV18 ASSPLGENTEAF
TRBJ1-1 11 TRBV5-6 ASSLARGAEAF
TRBJ1-5 11 TRBV28 ASSLSRQKPQH
TRBJ2-6 14 TRBV19 ASSMGSLSGANVLT
TRBJ1-2 12 TRBV2 ASNIGRGANGYT
TRBJ1-4 11 TRBV6-6 ASSYRGNEKLF
TRBJ2-7 12 TRBV7-2 ASSLGGGPREQY
TRBJ1-3 15 TRBV9 ASSGAGSTASGNTIY
TRBJ2-1 12 TRBV11-3 ASSDLLREVEQF
TRBJ2-7 12 TRBV2 ASSGTSWSYEQY
TRBJ2-3 13 TRBV4-3 ASSLEETSTDTQY
TRBJ1-1 19 TRBV4-1 ASSQDRISRERAGMNTEAF
TRBJ2-5 13 TRBV9 ASSVGTGEGETQY
TRBJ2-2 13 TRBV6-5 ASSATSENTGELF
TRBJ2-1 13 TRBV7-9 ASSLPGLAGNEQF
TRBJ2-1 10 TRBV5-1 ASSSDYSEQF
TRBJ2-5 16 TRBV28 ASSLFIIATGDQETQY
TRBJ1-3 11 TRBV28 ASSTAGGNTIY
TRBJ2-7 14 TRBV5-4 ASSLGGSGRNYEQY
TRBJ2-7 15 TRBV10-2 ASSESGIGTGHYEQY
TRBJ1-6 14 TRBV5-1 ASRGVGVMEDSPLH
TRBJ2-2 14 TRBV5-6 ASSLVSGVATGELF
TRBJ2-3 12 TRBV11-3 ASQPTGGTDTQY
TRBJ1-2 15 TRBV11-1 ASQRGGQGLILDGYT
TRBJ2-2 14 TRBV14 ASSPTGGATTGELF
TRBJ2-5 13 TRBV5-6 ASSHRDTLKETQY
TRBJ1-6 14 TRBV5-6 ASSLPSGSYNSPLH
TRBJ1-1 14 TRBV6-1 ASSEAPQGRRTEAF
TRBJ2-5 13 TRBV4-2 ASSQSTGVQETQY
TRBJ2-1 12 TRBV28 ASRVAGGTNEQF
TRBJ2-3 14 TRBV18 ASSPTSGRAADTQY
TRBJ1-4 13 TRBV15 ATSRDGRGEGKLF